The rows below give T cell receptor beta chains drawn from one sample of a study of blood T cell repertoires in COVID-19. Clones were sequenced by immunoSEQ multiplex PCR, and TCRdb holds only the in-frame ones, with some missing. The data contain hundreds of thousands of clones, 83% of them singletons. The sequenced sample consisted of peripheral blood. The receptor source for this set is a woman aged 45-59 years with acute or convalescent COVID-19. Both conserved end residues are trimmed from each CDR3. A D gene is named only where the DNA matches it firmly.

d_gene: .; j_gene: TRBJ2-1; v_gene: TRBV7-2; CDR3aa: ASSLARDNEQF
d_gene: .; j_gene: TRBJ1-6; v_gene: TRBV6-5; CDR3aa: ASSASTGINSPLH
d_gene: .; j_gene: TRBJ1-1; v_gene: TRBV19; CDR3aa: ASIRGTEAF
d_gene: TRBD1; j_gene: TRBJ1-4; v_gene: TRBV19; CDR3aa: ASSIGGQTNEKLF
d_gene: .; j_gene: TRBJ2-5; v_gene: TRBV2; CDR3aa: ASRSQGGETQY
d_gene: TRBD2; j_gene: TRBJ2-5; v_gene: TRBV11-2; CDR3aa: ASRKGLAEETQY
d_gene: .; j_gene: TRBJ1-4; v_gene: TRBV3-1/TRBV3-2; CDR3aa: ASSLLQGKFEKLF
d_gene: .; j_gene: TRBJ1-1; v_gene: TRBV7-9; CDR3aa: ASSPQMNTEAF
d_gene: .; j_gene: TRBJ2-2; v_gene: TRBV4-3; CDR3aa: ASREVDTGELF
d_gene: .; j_gene: TRBJ2-1; v_gene: TRBV24-1; CDR3aa: ATSDPSALSNEQF
d_gene: .; j_gene: TRBJ2-7; v_gene: TRBV9; CDR3aa: ASSGSPPQEQY
d_gene: .; j_gene: TRBJ2-3; v_gene: TRBV29-1; CDR3aa: SAQTTDTQY
d_gene: TRBD1; j_gene: TRBJ2-1; v_gene: TRBV12-3/TRBV12-4; CDR3aa: ASSTTGVNEQF
d_gene: .; j_gene: TRBJ1-5; v_gene: TRBV28; CDR3aa: ASSSPLENRRLRDQPQH
d_gene: .; j_gene: TRBJ2-5; v_gene: TRBV3-1/TRBV3-2; CDR3aa: ASSPNGETQY
d_gene: .; j_gene: TRBJ2-5; v_gene: TRBV3-1/TRBV3-2; CDR3aa: ASSQTPALAY
d_gene: TRBD1; j_gene: TRBJ2-3; v_gene: TRBV24-1; CDR3aa: ATSDYTGGSADTQY
d_gene: .; j_gene: TRBJ1-3; v_gene: TRBV12-3/TRBV12-4; CDR3aa: ASSLGRGDTIY
d_gene: .; j_gene: TRBJ1-5; v_gene: TRBV5-5; CDR3aa: ASSLMPVLNSNQPQH
d_gene: TRBD2; j_gene: TRBJ2-6; v_gene: TRBV7-2; CDR3aa: ASSPRGSGSISGANVLT
d_gene: .; j_gene: TRBJ1-3; v_gene: TRBV7-2; CDR3aa: ASSWGLSSGNTIY
d_gene: .; j_gene: TRBJ1-2; v_gene: TRBV12-3/TRBV12-4; CDR3aa: ASTPQGMRGYT
d_gene: .; j_gene: TRBJ1-2; v_gene: TRBV6-1; CDR3aa: ASSVVTGGANYGYT
d_gene: .; j_gene: TRBJ1-5; v_gene: TRBV7-9; CDR3aa: ASSIDSGNQPQH
d_gene: .; j_gene: TRBJ2-1; v_gene: TRBV27; CDR3aa: ASSLQGDWANNEQF
d_gene: TRBD1; j_gene: TRBJ1-5; v_gene: TRBV12-3/TRBV12-4; CDR3aa: ASSNGRQGRN
d_gene: .; j_gene: TRBJ2-7; v_gene: TRBV28; CDR3aa: ASSKDTYEQY
d_gene: .; j_gene: TRBJ2-4; v_gene: TRBV30; CDR3aa: AWSRGGWDIQY
d_gene: .; j_gene: TRBJ1-3; v_gene: TRBV5-6; CDR3aa: ASTIRGSVNTIY
d_gene: .; j_gene: TRBJ2-1; v_gene: TRBV28; CDR3aa: ASSPDSPTYNEQF
d_gene: TRBD2; j_gene: TRBJ2-5; v_gene: TRBV5-6; CDR3aa: ASSRWWGAARGEETQY
d_gene: .; j_gene: TRBJ1-2; v_gene: TRBV27; CDR3aa: ASSPGSPYGYT
d_gene: .; j_gene: TRBJ1-6; v_gene: TRBV15; CDR3aa: ATSRDQPGLGRNSPLH
d_gene: TRBD2; j_gene: TRBJ2-2; v_gene: TRBV4-2; CDR3aa: ASSHRGREFRNTGELF
d_gene: TRBD2; j_gene: TRBJ2-5; v_gene: TRBV5-6; CDR3aa: ASSLAGTSEDWLSETQY
d_gene: .; j_gene: TRBJ2-1; v_gene: TRBV5-1; CDR3aa: ASSSVTHSSVDSYNEQF
d_gene: TRBD2; j_gene: TRBJ2-5; v_gene: TRBV28; CDR3aa: ASMGSGSWETQY
d_gene: TRBD1; j_gene: TRBJ2-7; v_gene: TRBV11-2; CDR3aa: ASSLEGQGTVYEQY
d_gene: TRBD2; j_gene: TRBJ2-7; v_gene: TRBV3-1/TRBV3-2; CDR3aa: ASSPLAGVENEQY
d_gene: TRBD2; j_gene: TRBJ2-2; v_gene: TRBV4-1; CDR3aa: ASSQGTSGGALTGELF
d_gene: TRBD1; j_gene: TRBJ1-5; v_gene: TRBV10-3; CDR3aa: AISEAGQGGNQPQH
d_gene: .; j_gene: TRBJ1-1; v_gene: TRBV3-1/TRBV3-2; CDR3aa: ASSPWGGGDTEAF
d_gene: .; j_gene: TRBJ2-2; v_gene: TRBV6-5; CDR3aa: ASTRTTTGELF
d_gene: TRBD1; j_gene: TRBJ1-2; v_gene: TRBV30; CDR3aa: AWSGQGYGYT
d_gene: TRBD1; j_gene: TRBJ1-2; v_gene: TRBV4-1; CDR3aa: ASTGTGGAHGYT
d_gene: TRBD2; j_gene: TRBJ2-3; v_gene: TRBV2; CDR3aa: ASSEPTSVSTDTQY
d_gene: .; j_gene: TRBJ2-7; v_gene: TRBV11-2; CDR3aa: ASSPMSITYEQY
d_gene: .; j_gene: TRBJ2-2; v_gene: TRBV7-3; CDR3aa: ASSLSGTGELF
d_gene: .; j_gene: TRBJ1-2; v_gene: TRBV5-1; CDR3aa: ASAYPGGAGYT
d_gene: .; j_gene: TRBJ1-1; v_gene: TRBV28; CDR3aa: ASSLLVRSTEAF
d_gene: TRBD2; j_gene: TRBJ2-1; v_gene: TRBV28; CDR3aa: ASIIAGGRSYNEQF
d_gene: .; j_gene: TRBJ1-6; v_gene: TRBV6-4; CDR3aa: ASIRMYRASSPLH
d_gene: TRBD1; j_gene: TRBJ1-2; v_gene: TRBV6-5; CDR3aa: ASSTRQGGIYGYT
d_gene: .; j_gene: TRBJ1-4; v_gene: TRBV28; CDR3aa: ATWGPNEKLF
d_gene: TRBD1; j_gene: TRBJ1-5; v_gene: TRBV3-1/TRBV3-2; CDR3aa: ASSEGPGGVQPQH
d_gene: TRBD1; j_gene: TRBJ1-4; v_gene: TRBV5-1; CDR3aa: ASSSWTGINEKLF
d_gene: TRBD2; j_gene: TRBJ2-1; v_gene: TRBV7-7; CDR3aa: ASSQGLAGPNEQF